This T cell receptor (beta chain) derives from a study of identical twins. Study outcomes and limitations: Insertions were fewer in abundant cord blood beta clonotypes, whereas memory repertoires showed none of this pattern. Modelling underestimated the level of out-of-frame TCR alpha sharing observed in monozygotic twins.

After template switching added a universal primer site, the resulting cDNA carried unique molecular identifiers. Each CDR3 protein is one row after TCRdb ran MiXCR on the 5' RACE reads. Of 450,000 or so distinct CDR3 sequences in the sample, approximately 15% were seen once. Germline-derived CDR1 and CDR2 are SEHNR and FQNEAQ (reference sequence). This CDR3 contains 14 residues. V was clipped by 7 bases and J by 2 bases, with 14 bases between them. This clonotype appeared many times. What it binds is not known. The data were also submitted as part of a second study, on yellow fever vaccine responses in identical twins. Turning to that study: Vaccine-induced T cell responses in twins were reportedly observed to appear partly convergent, partly personalized.

The sequence came from a woman between 18 and 29 years old in good health. The source material was CD4+ T cells sorted from blood. The chain joins TRBV7-9 to TRBJ2-5; weak D call: TRBD1 (6 bases). CDR3 DNA: TGTGCCAGCACCTTGGGGACATATCAAGAGACCCAGTACTTC. Translated: CASTLGTYQETQYF.